These 15 T cell receptor beta chains were all obtained from the same sample, sequenced in a study of blood T cell repertoires in COVID-19. Some clones are missing from TCRdb's copy, which holds only in-frame ones; the method was immunoSEQ multiplex PCR. The sample consists of some 230,000 clones, roughly nine tenths of them appearing once. The sequencing sample was made of peripheral blood. The receptors here all came from a woman aged 50 to 60 with COVID-19, enrolled during active disease.

This clone was seen just once. The chain is built from TRBV3-1 (or the pseudogene TRBV3-2) and TRBJ1-2; 7 bases line up with TRBD1. CDR1 and CDR2 from the germline V gene are LGHDT and YNNKEL (reference sequence). The CDR3 runs to 14 residues. Trimming removed 1 base from V and 5 bases from J; junction bases left unmatched: 4. The CDR3 region has the DNA TGTGCCAGCAGCCAAGGTGGCAGGGGGTATGGCTACACCTTC. Translated, it gives CASSQGGRGYGYTF.

This chain uses TRBV2 with TRBJ1-5, with D possibly being TRBD1 (6 bases). Trimming cost V 4 bases and J 0 bases, with 7 bases left between them. In germline, CDR1 is SNHLY, CDR2 FYNNEI. This CDR3 has 14 residues. The CDR3 spells CASSGGHSNQPQHF. The CDR3 nucleotides read TGTGCCAGCAGTGGGGGACATAGCAATCAGCCCCAGCATTTT. Complete variable domain (other parts from reference TRBV2 and TRBJ1-5): EPEVTQTPSHQVTQMGQEVILRCVPISNHLYFYWYRQILGQKVEFLVSFYNNEISEKSEIFDDQFSVERPDGSNFTLKIRSTKLEDSAMYFCASSGGHSNQPQHFGDGTRLSIL.

In DNA form, the CDR3 reads TGTGCCAGCAGTAGCTCCGGGACAGGGCGTTACGAGCAGTACTTC. The encoded protein is CASSSSGTGRYEQYF. This chain uses TRBV28 with TRBJ2-7; 9 nucleotides agree with TRBD1. The CDR3 is 15 amino acids. V lost 5 bases and J lost 4; bases outside the gene matches: 9. The germline CDR1 and CDR2 sequences are MDHEN and SYDVKM.

CDR3 sequence reads: CATSGETSVSYEQYV. The CDR3 DNA is TGTGCCACCAGTGGGGAGACTAGCGTATCCTACGAGCAGTACGTC. The rearrangement links TRBV24-1 to TRBJ2-7; 8 nucleotides line up with TRBD2. Germline CDR1 and CDR2: KGHDR and SFDVKD. This CDR3 spans 15 amino acids. The J segment lost 1 base and the V segment lost 5 bases, leaving 6 bases of the junction unmatched.

V is TRBV6-2 or TRBV6-3 and J is TRBJ1-5, with D maybe TRBD1 (6 bases). V gave up 5 bases and J gave up 6 bases, with 14 bases separating them. In germline, CDR1 is MNHEY, CDR2 SVGEGT. The CDR3 spans 14 residues. The chain's CDR3 is CASSTQDSPQPQHF. DNA of the CDR3: TGTGCCAGCAGTACTCAGGACAGCCCTCAGCCCCAGCATTTT.

The V call is TRBV6-1, the J call TRBJ1-2; perhaps TRBD1 as D (6 bases). The CDR3 extends over 12 amino acids. Trimming removed 8 bases from V and 7 bases from J, with 14 bases in between. The germline V gene has CDR1 MNHNS and CDR2 SASEGT. The CDR3 spells CASWLQGFGYTF. The CDR3 DNA sequence: TGTGCCAGCTGGCTACAGGGTTTTGGCTACACCTTC.

The chain recombines TRBV10-2 with TRBJ1-5; weak D call: TRBD1 (5 bases). The germline V and J ends were trimmed by 1 base and 1 base, with 5 bases remaining between them. Germline CDR1 reads WSHSY; CDR2 reads SAAADI. The CDR3 consists of 14 residues. CDR3 in amino acids: CASSEYRSNQPQHF. The CDR3 nucleotides read TGCGCCAGCAGTGAGTACAGGAGCAATCAGCCCCAGCATTTT.

This chain links TRBV27 with TRBJ1-1, with 9 bases identical to TRBD1. Germline V lookup: CDR1 MNHEY, CDR2 SMNVEV (reference sequence). The CDR3 length is 16 residues. J gave up 4 bases and V 3 bases, and 9 bases lay outside the gene matches. The CDR3 DNA reads as TGTGCCAGCAGTTTCCGAACAGGGGGCGCAGGCACTGAAGCTTTCTTT. Translation: CASSFRTGGAGTEAFF.

This clone appeared a single time. This sequence joins TRBV6-2 or TRBV6-3 and TRBJ1-2; D might be TRBD1 (6 bases). Trimming took 6 bases from V and 0 from J, leaving 14 bases between them. Per germline, CDR1 MNHEY and CDR2 SVGEGT. The CDR3 is 15 residues long. The CDR3 DNA reads TGTGCCAGCAGCACGTTCCAGGGGACTAACTATGGCTACACCTTC. Protein: CASSTFQGTNYGYTF.

The V call is TRBV3-1 (or the pseudogene TRBV3-2), the J call TRBJ1-1, with 7 bases fitting TRBD1. The CDR3 spans 13 residues. The junction had 4 bases not matched to a gene; V was cut back by 8 bases and J by 1 base. CDR1 is LGHDT and CDR2 is YNNKEL in the germline V gene (reference sequence). The CDR3 DNA follows: TGTGCCAGCCAACAGGGGAGGAACACTGAAGCTTTCTTT. It is translated as CASQQGRNTEAFF.

This clone was seen a single time. The rearrangement links TRBV20-1 to TRBJ1-1, with D possibly being TRBD1 (6 bases). The CDR3 loop spans 11 amino acids. V was pared by 5 bases and J by 11 bases, with 15 bases between. CDR1 and CDR2 from the germline V gene are DFQATT and SNEGSKA (reference sequence). The CDR3 sequence: CSALITGHAFF. The CDR3 DNA follows: TGCAGTGCTTTAATTACAGGGCATGCTTTCTTT.

The genes are TRBV13 and TRBJ2-3, with 8 bases that match TRBD2. From germline, CDR1 is PRHDT and CDR2 FYEKMQ (reference sequence). The V segment lost 10 bases and the J segment 1 base; nucleotides outside the gene matches: 1. The CDR3 contains 12 residues. CDR3 sequence: CATGRGTDTQYF. The DNA for the CDR3 is TGTGCCACCGGGAGGGGCACAGATACGCAGTATTTT. The full variable domain, rest sourced from reference TRBV13 and TRBJ2-3, is AAGVIQSPRHLIKEKRETATLKCYPIPRHDTVYWYQQGPGQDPQFLISFYEKMQSDKGSIPDRFSAQQFSDYHSELNMSSLELGDSALYFCATGRGTDTQYFGPGTRLTVL.

This chain links TRBV5-1 with TRBJ2-2; 7 positions match TRBD2. CDR1 and CDR2 (germline): SGHRS, YFSETQ. V trimming: 2 bases; J trimming: 5 bases; junction bases outside the gene matches: 3. CDR3 size: 14 residues. CDR3 DNA: TGCGCCAGCAGCTTCCTCGGGGGGACCGGGGAGCTGTTTTTT. Translating it yields CASSFLGGTGELFF.

Here the CDR3 reads CASSPRQGGDNEKLFF. In DNA, the CDR3 is TGTGCCAGCTCACCACGACAGGGAGGCGATAATGAAAAACTGTTTTTT. The rearrangement links TRBV18 to TRBJ1-4, with 7 bases matching TRBD1. The germline V gene has CDR1 KGHSH and CDR2 LQKENI. V trimming: 1 base; J trimming: 4 bases; junction bases outside the gene matches: 6. CDR3 length: 16 residues.

The chain carries TRBV29-1 and TRBJ1-5; no clear D gene. The CDR3 runs to 12 residues. CDR1 is SQVTM and CDR2 is ANQGSEA in the germline V gene. V was pared by 4 bases and J by 4 bases, with 8 bases between. This chain's CDR3 is CSVGGLNQPQHF. The CDR3 bases are TGCAGCGTTGGAGGGCTGAATCAGCCCCAGCATTTT. Using reference TRBV29-1 and TRBJ1-5 for the parts outside the CDR3, the full variable domain is SAVISQKPSRDICQRGTSLTIQCQVDSQVTMMFWYRQQPGQSLTLIATANQGSEATYESGFVIDKFPISRPNLTFSTLTVSNMSPEDSSIYLCSVGGLNQPQHFGDGTRLSIL.